One and the same sample provided the 28 T cell receptor beta chains below, sequenced in a study of cytomegalovirus exposure and HLA in healthy donors. The PCR employed 60 Vbeta primers together with 13 Jbeta primers. Assay: immunoSEQ multiplex PCR; the TCRdb copy retains only in-frame clones and omits some. Here the sample spans roughly 93,000 clones, 75% to 85% being singletons. Sequencing input: PBMCs. Every receptor here comes from a man between 18 and 35 years old in good health and CMV-seropositive.

The CDR3 reads CASTLYYEQYF. CDR3 DNA sequence: TGTGCCAGCACTCTTTACTACGAGCAGTACTTC. The chain carries TRBV2 and TRBJ2-7; unclear D gene. The germline V gene has CDR1 SNHLY and CDR2 FYNNEI. The V and J ends lost 7 bases and 3 bases respectively, with 7 bases between them. This CDR3 spans 11 amino acids. Variable domain in full (rest from reference TRBV2 and TRBJ2-7): EPEVTQTPSHQVTQMGQEVILRCVPISNHLYFYWYRQILGQKVEFLVSFYNNEISEKSEIFDDQFSVERPDGSNFTLKIRSTKLEDSAMYFCASTLYYEQYFGPGTRLTVT.

The gene calls are TRBV5-1 and TRBJ2-5, with 8 bases that match TRBD2. The germline gives CDR1 SGHRS, CDR2 YFSETQ. V shed 4 bases and J 1 base; nucleotides not matched to a gene: 3. This CDR3 is 14 amino acids long. CDR3 sequence reads: CASSRTSPQETQYF. The DNA of the CDR3 is TGCGCCAGCAGCCGGACTAGCCCCCAAGAGACCCAGTACTTC. The full variable domain, with the rest looked up from reference TRBV5-1 and TRBJ2-5, is KAGVTQTPRYLIKTRGQQVTLSCSPISGHRSVSWYQQTPGQGLQFLFEYFSETQRNKGNFPGRFSGRQFSNSRSEMNVSTLELGDSALYLCASSRTSPQETQYFGPGTRLLVL.

Only a few counts were recorded for this clone. The V call is TRBV30, the J call TRBJ1-6; unclear D gene. Trimming removed 0 bases at V and 7 bases at J, with 10 bases between. CDR1 and CDR2 (germline): GTSNPN, SVGIG (reference sequence). The CDR3 totals 14 residues. The chain's CDR3 is CAWSVLGGNSPLHF. The CDR3, as DNA: TGTGCCTGGAGTGTACTGGGAGGAAATTCACCCCTCCACTTT.

The J gene is TRBJ2-2, the V gene TRBV2; D remains unclear. This CDR3 has 17 amino acids. V lost 5 bases and J 1 base, leaving 17 bases between the germline ends. Germline-derived CDR1 and CDR2 are SNHLY and FYNNEI. CDR3 bases: TGTGCCAGCAGTCCCAGATCAATATACAGGAACACCGGGGAGCTGTTTTTT. It translates to CASSPRSIYRNTGELFF.

The rearrangement links TRBV5-1 to TRBJ2-5, with D possibly matching TRBD2 (7 bases). Deletions cut 4 bases from V and 2 bases from J, with 15 bases between. CDR3 length: 15 residues. Germline V gene data show CDR1 as SGHRS and CDR2 as YFSETQ. Here the CDR3 reads CASSPEGGGQETQYF. Written as DNA, the CDR3 is TGCGCCAGCAGCCCCGAAGGGGGGGGGCAAGAGACCCAGTACTTC.

A note on this clone: Since no conserved phenylalanine or tryptophan closes the CDR3, a read error is the likely cause. This chain connects TRBV30 to TRBJ1-1; D may be TRBD1 (6 bases). This CDR3 contains 15 residues. The germline V and J ends were trimmed by 5 bases and 2 bases, with 18 bases remaining between them. The germline gives CDR1 GTSNPN, CDR2 SVGIG (reference sequence). Here the CDR3 reads CAWGFPGQLNTEAFV. In DNA, the CDR3 is TGTGCCTGGGGATTCCCCGGACAGCTTAACACTGAAGCTTTCGTT.

This clone appeared a single time. The chain carries TRBV28 and TRBJ1-5, with a tentative D call TRBD1 (5 bases). The CDR3 has 13 amino acids. The germline CDR1 and CDR2 sequences are MDHEN and SYDVKM. V shed 7 bases and J shed 4 bases, with 11 bases lying between them. The CDR3 loop is CASKRGLNQPQHF. CDR3 bases: TGTGCCAGCAAAAGGGGATTGAATCAGCCCCAGCATTTT.

This clone was recorded only once. The chain is built from TRBV2 and TRBJ1-1; TRBD1 matches at 9 bases. Germline values: CDR1 SNHLY, CDR2 FYNNEI. The CDR3 runs 16 residues. V dropped 7 bases and J dropped 2; count of bases not matched to a gene: 11. The CDR3 here is CASTAGQGRINTEAFF. The CDR3, as DNA: TGTGCCAGCACCGCGGGACAGGGTCGGATAAACACTGAAGCTTTCTTT.

This chain joins TRBV30 and TRBJ1-2; D unclear. Germline V gene lookup returns CDR1 GTSNPN and CDR2 SVGIG (reference sequence). The CDR3 contains 14 residues. V lost 0 bases to trimming and J lost 6 bases, with 14 bases between them. The CDR3 spells CAWSVSLSGDGYTF. DNA of the CDR3: TGTGCCTGGAGTGTATCATTATCGGGTGATGGCTACACCTTC.

This chain links TRBV7-5 with TRBJ2-7; TRBD1, the D gene given by the table, was not confirmed from the DNA. TRBV7-5 is a listed pseudogene. CDR3 length equals 15 residues. In DNA form, the CDR3 reads TGTGTCAGAAGCTTATCCCCAGGGGCCTCCTACGAGCAGTACTTC. Translation gives CVRSLSPGASYEQYF.

The chain employs TRBV2 and TRBJ2-7, with D tentatively TRBD2 (6 bases). Germline values: CDR1 SNHLY, CDR2 FYNNEI. This CDR3 comprises 14 residues. V dropped 7 bases and J dropped 1 base, with 14 bases sitting between them. The CDR3 protein is CASNGGLGSYEQYF. The CDR3 DNA is TGTGCCAGCAACGGGGGTTTAGGTTCCTACGAGCAGTACTTC.

The CDR3 spells CASSEILRNTEAFF. As DNA, the CDR3 is TGTGCCAGCAGCGAGATCCTTCGAAACACTGAAGCTTTCTTT. The chain uses TRBV11-2 and TRBJ1-1; no firm D call. CDR3 length: 14 amino acids. CDR1 is SGHAT, CDR2 FQNNGV, per germline. V was trimmed by 5 bases and J by 2 bases, leaving 12 bases between them.

V usage is TRBV5-6 and J usage is TRBJ1-6; D not certain. Germline V gives CDR1 SGHDT, CDR2 YYEEEE. This CDR3 is 13 amino acids long. The V and J ends lost 0 bases and 6 bases respectively, with 4 bases between them. Written as DNA, the CDR3 is TGTGCCAGCAGCTTGGACGGTAATTCACCCCTCCACTTT. The encoded protein is CASSLDGNSPLHF.

This clone occurred once. The chain joins TRBV6-4 to TRBJ2-2, with 9 bases matching TRBD1. V lost 6 bases, J lost 4 bases, and 6 bases stayed unmatched. Germline CDR1 MRHNA, CDR2 SNTAGT. CDR3 length: 15 amino acids. CDR3 DNA sequence: TGTGCCAGCAGCGCCGGGACAGGGAGCACCGGGGAGCTGTTTTTT. This sequence encodes CASSAGTGSTGELFF.

This chain joins TRBV5-6 and TRBJ2-1; tentative D call: TRBD1 (6 bases). V was cut by 4 bases and J by 4 bases, with 21 bases left in between. Germline-derived CDR1 and CDR2 are SGHDT and YYEEEE. This CDR3 is 17 amino acids long. The CDR3 DNA sequence: TGTGCCAGCAGCCCCAGGGGATCACAGGTCCATTACAATGAGCAGTTCTTC. Translation: CASSPRGSQVHYNEQFF. The full variable domain, with the rest looked up from reference TRBV5-6 and TRBJ2-1, is DAGVTQSPTHLIKTRGQQVTLRCSPKSGHDTVSWYQQALGQGPQFIFQYYEEEERQRGNFPDRFSGHQFPNYSSELNVNALLLGDSALYLCASSPRGSQVHYNEQFFGPGTRLTVL.

In DNA, the CDR3 is TGTGCCAGCAGTTACTCGGAGGGTTCTAATGAAAAACTGTTTTTT. Protein product: CASSYSEGSNEKLFF. The chain links TRBV6-5 to TRBJ1-4; unclear D gene. The CDR3 is 15 amino acids. Germline loops: CDR1 MNHEY, CDR2 SVGAGI. V was pared by 0 bases and J by 3 bases, with 8 bases between.

V and J are TRBV5-4 and TRBJ2-5; 9 bases line up with TRBD1. TRBJ2-7 explains the end of the DNA better; the J call may be wrong. The CDR3 sequence is 13 residues long. Per the germline V gene, CDR1 is SGHNT and CDR2 is YYREEE (reference sequence). The CDR3 sequence is CASSWTGVNEQYF. CDR3 nucleotide sequence: TGTGCCAGCAGCTGGACAGGGGTAAACGAGCAGTACTTC.

The chain has TRBV11-2 and TRBJ2-5, with D maybe TRBD1 (6 bases). Germline V lookup: CDR1 SGHAT, CDR2 FQNNGV. This CDR3 has 14 residues. V was trimmed by 4 bases and J by 2 bases, leaving 11 bases between them. CDR3 nucleotide sequence: TGTGCCAGCAGCTATAGACAGGCTCAAGAGACCCAGTACTTC. It yields the protein CASSYRQAQETQYF. Combining the CDR3 with reference TRBV11-2 and TRBJ2-5 gives the whole variable domain EAGVAQSPRYKIIEKRQSVAFWCNPISGHATLYWYQQILGQGPKLLIQFQNNGVVDDSQLPKDRFSAERLKGVDSTLKIQPAKLEDSAVYLCASSYRQAQETQYFGPGTRLLVL.

This chain links TRBV7-3 with TRBJ1-6, with D tentatively TRBD1 (6 bases). The CDR3 is made up of 17 amino acids. V lost 3 bases and J lost 5, with 17 bases in between. Germline assignment: CDR1 SGHTA and CDR2 FQGTGA. CDR3 amino acids: CASSFCPGHLDNSPLHF. The CDR3 DNA reads as TGTGCCAGCAGCTTTTGTCCGGGACACCTTGATAATTCACCCCTCCACTTT.

This clone came up a few times. The rearrangement links TRBV18 to TRBJ2-1; no clear D gene. The CDR3 runs 14 residues. Germline CDR1 reads KGHSH; CDR2 reads LQKENI. V lost 0 bases and J 5 bases, leaving 8 bases between the germline ends. CDR3: CASSPPIGDNEQFF. CDR3 nucleotides: TGTGCCAGCTCACCACCGATAGGAGACAATGAGCAGTTCTTC.

This chain uses TRBV6-5 with TRBJ1-5, with D perhaps matching TRBD1 (6 bases). The CDR3 has 13 residues. V lost 5 bases and J 7 bases, leaving 12 bases between the germline ends. CDR1 is MNHEY, CDR2 SVGAGI, per germline. For the CDR3, the DNA is TGTGCCAGCAGTGAGTACAGGGAACAGCCCCAGCATTTT. Translation: CASSEYREQPQHF.

The chain couples TRBV7-9 to TRBJ1-4, with 8 bases that match TRBD1. The CDR3 sequence is 15 residues long. V lost 4 bases, J lost 6 bases, and 7 bases stayed unmatched. Germline assignment: CDR1 SEHNR and CDR2 FQNEAQ (reference sequence). CDR3 DNA sequence: TGTGCCAGCAGCTCGAGGCAGGGGGCTGATGAAAAACTGTTTTTT. Translating gives CASSSRQGADEKLFF.

V and J are TRBV9 and TRBJ1-4, with D possibly being TRBD1 (5 bases). V dropped 3 bases and J dropped 6 bases, with 15 bases sitting between them. Germline V gives CDR1 SGDLS, CDR2 YYNGEE. The CDR3 extends over 15 amino acids. The CDR3 protein is CASSGPMGGDEKLFF. In DNA form, the CDR3 reads TGTGCCAGCAGCGGCCCAATGGGGGGGGATGAAAAACTGTTTTTT. Complete variable domain (other parts from reference TRBV9 and TRBJ1-4): DSGVTQTPKHLITATGQRVTLRCSPRSGDLSVYWYQQSLDQGLQFLIQYYNGEERAKGNILERFSAQQFPDLHSELNLSSLELGDSALYFCASSGPMGGDEKLFFGSGTQLSVL.

This sequence joins TRBV28 and TRBJ2-2, with TRBD2 matching over 13 bases. Germline values: CDR1 MDHEN, CDR2 SYDVKM. V shed 8 bases, J shed 3 bases, and the junction held 9 bases outside the gene matches. The CDR3 is 17 amino acids. The CDR3 region is CASRSRLAGGDTGELFF. CDR3 bases: TGTGCCAGCCGCTCCAGACTAGCGGGGGGTGACACCGGGGAGCTGTTTTTT.

The table lists this clone with a few counts. The V call is TRBV18, the J call TRBJ2-1; 8 bases are a match to TRBD1. CDR1 is KGHSH, CDR2 LQKENI, per germline. V trimming: 5 bases; J trimming: 9 bases; junction bases outside the gene matches: 6. This CDR3 has 13 residues. The CDR3 nucleotides are TGTGCCAGCTCAGGACAGGGCGATGGTGAGCAGTTCTTC. Translating gives CASSGQGDGEQFF.

A remark on this clone: This same CDR3 is encoded by further DNA sequences in the sample. V usage is TRBV5-4 and J usage is TRBJ1-2; TRBD1 is a possible D gene (5 bases). Trimming left V 4 bases short and J 1 base short, with 8 bases between. The CDR3 is 13 amino acids. Germline CDR1 and CDR2: SGHNT and YYREEE (reference sequence). DNA of the CDR3: TGTGCCAGCAGCCCCGACAGTAACTATGGCTACACCTTC. Translation: CASSPDSNYGYTF.

The CDR3 DNA reads as TGCGCCAGCAGCACCGGGACAGGGGTACAAGAGACCCAGTACTTC. It translates to CASSTGTGVQETQYF. The rearrangement joins TRBV5-1 to TRBJ2-5, with TRBD1 matching over 10 bases. The CDR3 is made up of 15 amino acids. The V segment lost 4 bases and the J segment 2 bases; nucleotides outside the gene matches: 5. The germline V gene encodes CDR1 SGHRS and CDR2 YFSETQ.

The chain joins TRBV5-4 to TRBJ1-1; 8 nucleotides agree with TRBD1. CDR1 and CDR2 from the germline V gene are SGHNT and YYREEE (reference sequence). V was clipped by 6 bases and J by 3 bases; unmatched bases: 7. This CDR3 region has 14 residues. This CDR3 is CASNPRGPDTEAFF. The CDR3 DNA reads as TGTGCCAGCAATCCCAGGGGGCCCGACACTGAAGCTTTCTTT. Full variable domain (rest looked up from reference TRBV5-4 and TRBJ1-1): ETGVTQSPTHLIKTRGQQVTLRCSSQSGHNTVSWYQQALGQGPQFIFQYYREEENGRGNFPPRFSGLQFPNYSSELNVNALELDDSALYLCASNPRGPDTEAFFGQGTRLTVV.